This is a list of T cell receptor beta chains from one sample in a study of blood T cell repertoires in COVID-19. Measured with immunoSEQ multiplex PCR; TCRdb has only the in-frame clones, and not every one. In the table there are roughly 400,000 clones, 80% to 90% of which are singletons. Sequencing was carried out using PBMCs or T cells enriched from blood (not recorded which). The receptors were gathered from a man under 40 who had recovered from COVID-19. CDR3s include the opening cysteine and the closing phenylalanine or tryptophan. A D gene is named only where the DNA matches it firmly. Clone size is not always given. Where it is, it says once, few, many or a class for expanded clones.

>16|.|once|TRBV7-9|TRBJ2-7
CASSSGSSARPYEQYF
TGTGCCAGCAGCTCCGGGTCTTCCGCGAGACCCTACGAGCAGTACTTC
>15|TRBD2|.|TRBV9|TRBJ2-7
CASSVGWGLADEQYF
TGTGCCAGCAGCGTAGGATGGGGACTAGCGGACGAGCAGTACTTC
>13|.|.|TRBV5-5|TRBJ2-7
CASSLRERYEQYF
TGTGCCAGCAGCTTGCGGGAGCGGTACGAGCAGTACTTC
>14|.|.|TRBV2|TRBJ1-1
CASSEIRRNTEAFF
TGTGCCAGCAGTGAAATCCGCAGGAACACTGAAGCTTTCTTT
>13|.|.|TRBV27|TRBJ2-7
CASSFASSYEQYF
TGTGCCAGCAGTTTTGCCAGCTCCTACGAGCAGTACTTC
>15|.|.|TRBV5-1|TRBJ1-4
CASSLWAGEGEKLFF
TGCGCCAGCAGCTTGTGGGCAGGGGAGGGTGAAAAACTGTTTTTT
>15|TRBD1|.|TRBV6-5|TRBJ1-2
CASSYQKTGNHGYTF
TGTGCCAGCAGTTACCAAAAGACAGGGAACCATGGCTACACCTTC
>15|TRBD1|.|TRBV7-2|TRBJ1-2
CASSLGSGGAYGYTF
TGTGCCAGCAGCTTAGGTTCAGGGGGCGCCTATGGCTACACCTTC
>14|TRBD2|.|TRBV10-2|TRBJ2-1
CASIEGLAGGEQFF
TGCGCCAGCATTGAGGGACTAGCGGGAGGCGAGCAGTTCTTC
>12|.|.|TRBV28|TRBJ1-2
CASSLVGSGYTF
TGTGCCAGCAGTTTAGTAGGGAGTGGCTACACCTTC
>17|TRBD2|.|TRBV7-8|TRBJ2-5
CASSLAGASGSIETQYF
TGTGCCAGCAGCCTCGCGGGGGCTAGCGGGAGTATAGAGACCCAGTACTTC
>13|.|.|TRBV6-1|TRBJ2-5
CASSYRGQETQYF
TGTGCCAGCAGCTATAGGGGTCAAGAGACCCAGTACTTC
>13|.|.|TRBV6-1|TRBJ2-7
CASSELFNYEQYF
TGTGCCAGCAGTGAATTGTTTAACTACGAGCAGTACTTC
>13|.|.|TRBV3-1/TRBV3-2|TRBJ1-2
CASSQGQDYGYTF
TGTGCCAGCAGCCAGGGACAAGACTATGGCTACACCTTC
>13|TRBD1|.|TRBV10-3|TRBJ1-5
CAINGQGGQPQHF
TGTGCCATCAACGGACAGGGTGGTCAGCCCCAGCATTTT
>14|TRBD1|once|TRBV28|TRBJ1-2
CASSGKQGAHGYTF
TGTGCCAGCAGTGGTAAACAGGGGGCCCATGGCTACACCTTC
>14|.|.|TRBV10-2|TRBJ2-3
CASKFGGTTDTQYF
TGCGCCAGCAAGTTTGGCGGAACCACAGATACGCAGTATTTT
>15|.|.|TRBV10-3|TRBJ1-2
CAISGIPGTHYGYTF
TGTGCCATCAGTGGCATACCCGGGACACATTATGGCTACACCTTC
>13|.|.|TRBV19|TRBJ1-5
CASSIQEEQPQHF
TGTGCCAGTAGTATACAGGAGGAACAGCCCCAGCATTTT
>17|TRBD2|.|TRBV13|TRBJ2-1
CASSLDPGLASNNEQFF
TGTGCCAGCAGCTTAGATCCGGGACTAGCGAGTAACAATGAGCAGTTCTTC
>16|TRBD1|once|TRBV7-9|TRBJ2-1
CASSYPGTGGSNEQFF
TGTGCCAGCAGCTACCCCGGGACAGGGGGGTCTAATGAGCAGTTCTTC
>13|.|.|TRBV7-6|TRBJ2-7
CASSDRISYEQYF
TGTGCCAGCAGCGATCGAATTAGTTACGAGCAGTACTTC
>15|.|.|TRBV2|TRBJ2-2
CASSDSRQLTGELFF
TGTGCCAGCAGTGACTCACGACAGTTGACCGGGGAGCTGTTTTTT
>12|.|.|TRBV12-3/TRBV12-4|TRBJ2-1
CALGRTYNEQFF
TGTGCCCTAGGCCGTACTTACAATGAGCAGTTCTTC
>15|TRBD1|.|TRBV11-2|TRBJ2-7
CASSFARDRTYEQYF
TGTGCCAGCAGCTTCGCCCGGGACAGGACCTACGAGCAGTACTTC
>14|.|once|TRBV5-1|TRBJ2-7
CASSPRDLSYEQYF
TGCGCCAGCAGCCCCCGGGATCTCTCCTACGAGCAGTACTTC
>12|.|.|TRBV5-5|TRBJ2-7
CASSLGAYEQYF
TGTGCCAGCAGCTTGGGCGCCTACGAGCAGTACTTC
>14|.|.|TRBV19|TRBJ2-1
CASNLRGTYNEQFF
TGTGCCAGTAATTTAAGGGGGACCTACAATGAGCAGTTCTTC
>16|.|.|TRBV24-1|TRBJ2-3
CATSDPSVMLKDTQYF
TGTGCCACCAGTGATCCCAGCGTTATGCTAAAAGATACGCAGTATTTT
>15|TRBD2|.|TRBV19|TRBJ2-1
CASSMGGRFYNEQFF
TGTGCCAGTAGTATGGGAGGGAGATTCTACAATGAGCAGTTCTTC
>17|.|.|TRBV4-1|TRBJ2-3
CASSQVLEVEAGDTQYF
TGCGCCAGCAGCCAAGTTTTGGAGGTCGAAGCGGGAGATACGCAGTATTTT
>16|.|.|TRBV5-4|TRBJ1-2
CASSLGIDRANYGYTF
TGTGCCAGCAGCTTGGGTATTGACAGAGCTAACTATGGCTACACCTTC
>17|TRBD2|.|TRBV24-1|TRBJ2-1
CATSDSLAGETYNEQFF
TGTGCCACCAGTGATTCATTAGCGGGAGAAACCTACAATGAGCAGTTCTTC
>15|TRBD2|.|TRBV2|TRBJ2-1
CASSESGTSGKAQFF
TGTGCCAGCAGTGAAAGCGGTACTAGCGGGAAGGCGCAGTTCTTC
>14|TRBD2|once|TRBV10-3|TRBJ2-1
CAISDLAGYNEQFF
TGTGCCATCAGTGATCTAGCGGGGTACAATGAGCAGTTCTTC
>14|.|.|TRBV30|TRBJ2-3
CAWTSGSSTDTQYF
TGTGCCTGGACCAGCGGAAGTAGCACAGATACGCAGTATTTT
>14|TRBD2|once|TRBV7-9|TRBJ2-5
CASSSSGSAKTQYF
TGTGCCAGCAGCTCTAGCGGGAGTGCGAAGACCCAGTACTTC
>15|TRBD2|once|TRBV7-9|TRBJ2-5
CASSLVGTSGETQYF
TGTGCCAGCAGCTTAGTAGGGACTAGCGGGGAGACCCAGTACTTC
>15|TRBD1|.|TRBV2|TRBJ1-5
CASSDRTGGNQPQHF
TGTGCCAGCAGTGATAGGACAGGGGGCAATCAGCCCCAGCATTTT
>13|.|few|TRBV18|TRBJ2-1
CASSPQSGDEQFF
TGTGCCAGCTCACCACAGTCCGGGGATGAGCAGTTCTTC